The 19 T cell receptor beta chains given below trace back to one sample, sequenced in a study of T cell repertoires in cytomegalovirus infection. MiXCR was run by TCRdb on the reads, yielding one entry per CDR3 protein. The sample gives over 450,000 distinct CDR3 sequences, around 10% of which show up once; roughly 10% is in the top ten. Sequencing was carried out using PBMCs. These receptors were taken from a human donor in good health (CMV status not recorded). Some clones in this sample may be carry-over from other donors' samples.

This clonotype was seen at least ten times. This rearrangement joins TRBV7-9 to TRBJ2-1; D uncertain. Per the germline V gene, CDR1 is SEHNR and CDR2 is FQNEAQ (reference sequence). V gave up 5 bases and J gave up 8 bases, with 13 bases separating them. The CDR3 covers 13 residues. CDR3 loop: CASSPSVLDEQFF. The CDR3 DNA reads as TGTGCCAGCAGCCCGAGTGTCCTCGATGAGCAGTTCTTC.

The table lists this clonotype with many counts. V is TRBV4-2 and J is TRBJ1-5; the D gene is possibly TRBD1 (5 bases). The CDR3 is made up of 15 amino acids. Per the germline V gene, CDR1 is LGHNA and CDR2 is YNFKEQ. V gave up 2 bases and J gave up 4 bases, with 12 bases separating them. Written as DNA, the CDR3 is TGTGCCAGCAGCCAATGGATGGGGCCTAATCAGCCCCAGCATTTT. Translation gives CASSQWMGPNQPQHF.

The sample holds many counts of this clonotype. The chain is built from TRBV7-9 and TRBJ2-7; no definite D call. Germline V gene lookup returns CDR1 SEHNR and CDR2 FQNEAQ (reference sequence). Trimming cost V 5 bases and J 3 bases, with 17 bases left between them. The CDR3 is 15 residues long. The CDR3 DNA reads as TGTGCCAGCAGCCACCACCTCGCCCAAAGCTACGAGCAGTACTTC. The encoded protein is CASSHHLAQSYEQYF.

The table lists this clonotype with many counts. V is TRBV12-3 or TRBV12-4 and J is TRBJ2-7; 8 nucleotides align to TRBD1. V lost 5 bases and J lost 5; bases outside the gene matches: 8. The CDR3 consists of 14 residues. CDR3 region: CASSPRTGRNEQYF. The CDR3 DNA is TGTGCCAGCAGTCCCCGGACAGGGCGCAACGAGCAGTACTTC.

This clonotype was picked up many times. V gene TRBV7-2 combines with J gene TRBJ2-5; maybe TRBD1 (5 bases). This CDR3 region has 15 residues. Trimming took 0 bases from V and 2 from J, leaving 10 bases between them. The V gene's germline CDR1 is SGHTA and CDR2 FQGNSA. The chain's CDR3 is CASSLARQNQETQYF. CDR3 in DNA: TGTGCCAGCAGCTTAGCGCGACAGAATCAAGAGACCCAGTACTTC.

V usage is TRBV29-1 and J usage is TRBJ2-7; 9 bases map to TRBD1. V lost 3 bases to trimming and J lost 2 bases; unmatched junction nucleotides: 2. CDR1 and CDR2 (germline): SQVTM, ANQGSEA. This CDR3 has 13 amino acids. The chain's CDR3 is CSVEGTGTYEQYF. CDR3 bases: TGCAGCGTTGAGGGGACAGGGACCTACGAGCAGTACTTC.

This clonotype has a handful of counts. The chain is built from TRBV6-1 and TRBJ1-4, with 7 nucleotides matching TRBD1. Germline V gene lookup returns CDR1 MNHNS and CDR2 SASEGT. This CDR3 is built from 14 residues. V gave up 8 bases and J gave up 6 bases; unmatched junction bases: 9. The CDR3, as DNA: TGTGCCAGCTCGCCGACAGGGCCAGATGAAAAACTGTTTTTT. This sequence encodes CASSPTGPDEKLFF.

This clonotype has at least ten counts. V and J are TRBV19 and TRBJ2-7; 11 nucleotides align to TRBD1. V trimming: 3 bases; J trimming: 5 bases; junction bases outside the gene matches: 6. Germline CDR1 is LNHDA and CDR2 is SQIVND (reference sequence). The CDR3 totals 15 residues. CDR3 sequence (DNA): TGTGCCAGTAGTATCCAGGGACAGGGGGACCACGAGCAGTACTTC. Encoded protein: CASSIQGQGDHEQYF.

This chain connects TRBV9 to TRBJ1-2; D gene uncertain. The germline V gene encodes CDR1 SGDLS and CDR2 YYNGEE. Trimming took off 4 bases at V and 2 bases at J, with 15 bases between the two ends. CDR3 length: 15 residues. The CDR3 DNA follows: TGTGCCAGCAGCCCCACGAGGGATTCAAACTATGGCTACACCTTC. Amino acid sequence: CASSPTRDSNYGYTF. Complete variable domain (other parts from reference TRBV9 and TRBJ1-2): DSGVTQTPKHLITATGQRVTLRCSPRSGDLSVYWYQQSLDQGLQFLIQYYNGEERAKGNILERFSAQQFPDLHSELNLSSLELGDSALYFCASSPTRDSNYGYTFGSGTRLTVV.

This clonotype was counted many times. V and J are TRBV7-3 and TRBJ1-1; possibly TRBD1 for D (6 bases). There are 15 residues in the CDR3. V dropped 2 bases and J dropped 3 bases, with 13 bases sitting between them. The germline V gene has CDR1 SGHTA and CDR2 FQGTGA. The CDR3 spells CASSLQGMRDTEAFF. DNA for the CDR3: TGTGCCAGCAGCTTACAGGGGATGAGGGACACTGAAGCTTTCTTT.

This clonotype was recorded at least ten times. This sequence joins TRBV2 and TRBJ1-5; weak D call: TRBD1 (6 bases). CDR3 length: 14 residues. Trimming took off 1 base at V and 7 bases at J, with 11 bases between the two ends. The V gene's germline CDR1 is SNHLY and CDR2 FYNNEI. The CDR3, as DNA: TGTGCCAGCAGTGAAGACTGGCAGGGGCAGCCCCAGCATTTT. It encodes CASSEDWQGQPQHF.

In this sample, this clonotype turned up a few times. The chain couples TRBV28 to TRBJ2-1; tentative D call: TRBD2 (6 bases). CDR1 is MDHEN and CDR2 is SYDVKM in the germline V gene. The germline V and J ends were trimmed by 4 bases and 2 bases, with 18 bases remaining between them. CDR3 size: 17 residues. Written as DNA, the CDR3 is TGTGCCAGCAGTTCCCCCCGTGAACGGGAGACCTACAATGAGCAGTTCTTC. It specifies CASSSPRERETYNEQFF.

This clonotype was counted many times. This sequence joins TRBV6-5 and TRBJ1-2, with a tentative D call TRBD1 (5 bases). V lost 0 bases and J lost 7, with 6 bases in between. The CDR3 is 12 amino acids. The germline V gene has CDR1 MNHEY and CDR2 SVGAGI. The CDR3 bases are TGTGCCAGCAGTTACTCAGGGGTTGGCTACACCTTC. Its protein is CASSYSGVGYTF.

This clonotype showed up many times. The DNA for the CDR3 is TGTGCCATCAGTGAGTCGCCCGCTAGCGGAGCTAGCACAGATACGCAGTATTTT. Translating gives CAISESPASGASTDTQYF. The chain has TRBV10-3 and TRBJ2-3, with 7 bases matching TRBD2. With 0 bases clipped from V and 0 bases from J, the junction kept 9 bases outside the gene matches. CDR3 size: 18 residues. Looked up from germline, CDR1 is ENHRY and CDR2 is SYGVKD.

This rearrangement joins TRBV10-3 to TRBJ2-1, with 8 bases aligning to TRBD2. The V gene end was trimmed by 2 bases and the J gene end by 12 bases; junction bases not matched to a gene: 12. This CDR3 comprises 15 residues. CDR1 is ENHRY, CDR2 SYGVKD, per germline. The CDR3 DNA sequence: TGTGCCATCAGTGAGGGTAGCGGGAACATGATGGGGCAGTTCTTC. Protein product: CAISEGSGNMMGQFF.

This clonotype showed up many times. The rearrangement uses TRBV27 and TRBJ2-1; 9 bases line up with TRBD1. Trimming at V came to 4 bases and at J to 8 bases, leaving 12 bases not matched to a gene. CDR3 size: 16 residues. Germline V gene sequence: CDR1 MNHEY, CDR2 SMNVEV (reference sequence). CDR3 bases: TGTGCCAGCAGTTCCACCACCGGACAGGGGATCGATGAGCAGTTCTTC. It yields the protein CASSSTTGQGIDEQFF.

This clonotype was seen ten or more times. The V and J genes are TRBV19 and TRBJ1-1, with D perhaps matching TRBD1 (5 bases). Trimming took off 8 bases at V and 0 bases at J, with 16 bases between the two ends. CDR3 length: 15 residues. Germline V gene sequence: CDR1 LNHDA, CDR2 SQIVND (reference sequence). CDR3: CASQGGPSLNTEAFF. CDR3 sequence (DNA): TGTGCCAGTCAGGGCGGACCCTCTCTGAACACTGAAGCTTTCTTT.

This clonotype was counted many times. This chain links TRBV28 with TRBJ2-1; D is tentatively TRBD1 or TRBD2 (7 bases each). The CDR3 extends over 19 amino acids. Trimming took 5 bases from V and 0 from J, leaving 23 bases between them. Germline V gene lookup returns CDR1 MDHEN and CDR2 SYDVKM. CDR3 nucleotides: TGTGCCAGCAGTAAATGGACAGGATCTAGCGGAAACTCCTACAATGAGCAGTTCTTC. Protein product: CASSKWTGSSGNSYNEQFF.

This clonotype was counted many times. The rearrangement links TRBV7-3 to TRBJ2-1, with no clear D. From germline, CDR1 is SGHTA and CDR2 FQGTGA. This CDR3 contains 18 residues. Trimming stripped 1 base from V and 2 bases from J, with 18 bases between. Here the CDR3 reads CASSLMPIAPPTYNEQFF. Here the CDR3 DNA reads TGTGCCAGCAGCTTAATGCCCATAGCTCCCCCAACCTACAATGAGCAGTTCTTC.